This TCR beta chain was identified in a study of technical replicates of blood from several donors. By frequency in the sample, this clone is medium-sized. Trimming cost V 4 bases and J 1 base, with 10 bases left between them. CDR1 MDHEN and CDR2 SYDVKM come from the germline V gene. The CDR3 covers 14 residues. TCRdb's table, derived via immunoSEQ multiplex PCR, lists solely in-frame clones and lacks some. The sample carries approximately 95,000 clones, 85% to 95% recorded once. This chain links TRBV28 with TRBJ1-2; D is ambiguous. Sequenced: T cells isolated from PBMCs. The receptor's source is a human donor in good health. The CDR3: CASSYPEGNYGYTF. The CDR3 DNA sequence: TGTGCCAGCAGTTACCCAGAGGGTAACTATGGCTACACCTTC.